The 29 T cell receptor beta chains below come from one sample, sequenced in a study of post-analysis software for immune sequencing data. Whole-study results and caveats: Controls had lower frequencies than patients of roughly five TRBV segments, which included TRBV5-6, TRBV5-1 and TRBV20-1.

TCR beta cDNA libraries had unique molecular identifiers. TCRdb itself ran the PCR reads through MiXCR, one entry per CDR3 protein. The sample lists about 260,000 distinct CDR3 sequences, roughly a third occurring once. No antigen has been assigned to these receptors. The sample taken for sequencing was blood. The receptors come from a girl under 18 with multiple sclerosis.

This clonotype was recorded at least ten times. The chain combines TRBV20-1 with TRBJ2-1; 7 positions agree with TRBD2. The CDR3 is 15 amino acids. Germline loops: CDR1 DFQATT, CDR2 SNEGSKA (reference sequence). The ends lost 5 bases at V and 0 bases at J; junction bases unmatched: 7. The CDR3 DNA reads TGCAGTGCTGTTCCTAGCGGTTACTCCTACAATGAGCAGTTCTTC. Encoded protein: CSAVPSGYSYNEQFF.

This clonotype came up many times. V usage is TRBV3-1 and J usage is TRBJ2-3; D may be TRBD2 (5 bases). This CDR3 comprises 15 residues. CDR1 and CDR2 from the germline V gene are LGHDT and YNNKEL (reference sequence). The V end lost 1 base, the J end lost 7 bases, and 15 bases lay between the germline ends. The CDR3 nucleotides read TGTGCCAGCAGCCAAGTCAATAAGGACTTTTATACGCAGTATTTT. Protein product: CASSQVNKDFYTQYF.

There are a few counts of this clonotype. V gene TRBV5-8 combines with J gene TRBJ2-5, with D tentatively TRBD1 or TRBD2 (5 bases each). The CDR3 length is 16 residues. Trimming removed 4 bases from V and 11 bases from J, with 27 bases in between. In germline, CDR1 is SGHTS, CDR2 YDEGEE. In DNA, the CDR3 is TGTGCCAGCAGCCCTCTGACGGGGCGGAACTACAATGAGCAGTACTTC. It translates to CASSPLTGRNYNEQYF.

This clonotype appeared many times. The CDR3 here is CASSYVPGDEKLFF. The CDR3 coding sequence is TGTGCCAGCAGTTACGTGCCGGGGGATGAAAAACTGTTTTTT. The chain recombines TRBV6-5 with TRBJ1-4; perhaps TRBD1 as D (5 bases). The germline CDR1 and CDR2 sequences are MNHEY and SVGAGI. The CDR3 consists of 14 residues. Deletions cut 2 bases from V and 6 bases from J, with 10 bases between.

The chain is built from TRBV6-1 and TRBJ2-2; 10 nucleotides align to TRBD2. Germline CDR1 reads MNHNS; CDR2 reads SASEGT. V was pared by 6 bases and J by 7 bases, with 14 bases of the junction left unmatched. This CDR3 region has 17 residues. CDR3 coding DNA: TGTGCCAGCAGCCAGGGGAGCGGGGGGGCCGGTAGCGGGGAGCTGTTTTTT. Its translation is CASSQGSGGAGSGELFF.

The J gene is TRBJ2-5, the V gene TRBV7-9; D is uncertain. The germline V gene encodes CDR1 SEHNR and CDR2 FQNEAQ (reference sequence). Trimming pared 1 base from V and 3 bases from J, leaving 12 bases between. The CDR3 spans 15 residues. The CDR3 DNA sequence: TGTGCCAGCAGCTTAGTTGGCCTAGAAGAAGAGACCCAGTACTTC. This encodes CASSLVGLEEETQYF.

Only one count was recorded for this clonotype. A junction end diverges from the germline sequence, so it may reflect a read error. CDR3 sequence (DNA): TGTGCCAGCAGTGAAGCTACAAACCGGTTTAATAAAAAACTGTTTTTT. Its protein is CASSEATNRFNKKLFF. V gene TRBV2 combines with J gene TRBJ1-4; D not certain. This CDR3 has 16 amino acids. Germline V gene data show CDR1 as SNHLY and CDR2 as FYNNEI. The variable domain in full, completed from reference TRBV2 and TRBJ1-4, reads EPEVTQTPSHQVTQMGQEVILRCVPISNHLYFYWYRQILGQKVEFLVSFYNNEISEKSEIFDDQFSVERPDGSNFTLKIRSTKLEDSAMYFCASSEATNRFNKKLFFGSGTQLSVL.

This clonotype was recorded a few times. The V and J genes are TRBV7-9 and TRBJ2-5, with 7 bases aligning to TRBD1. The V segment lost 5 bases and the J segment 5 bases; nucleotides outside the gene matches: 8. The V gene's germline CDR1 is SEHNR and CDR2 FQNEAQ (reference sequence). The CDR3 has 14 amino acids. The CDR3 region has the DNA TGTGCCAGCAGCCGGGACAGTCTGACGGAGACCCAGTACTTC. Its translation is CASSRDSLTETQYF.

This clonotype was detected only a few times. A much larger clonotype is one base distant, so this may be a read error. The gene calls are TRBV6-1 and TRBJ2-1; 12 nucleotides line up with TRBD1. The CDR3 is made up of 17 amino acids. V shed 5 bases and J 5 bases; nucleotides not matched to a gene: 10. Germline V gene data show CDR1 as MNHNS and CDR2 as SASEGT. The CDR3 DNA reads as TGTGCCAGCAGTAGTCCCGGGACAGGGGGCCACAACAATGAGCAGTTCTTC. This translates into CASSSPGTGGHNNEQFF.

The chain employs TRBV19 and TRBJ2-5; no definite D call. Germline assignment: CDR1 LNHDA and CDR2 SQIVND (reference sequence). The germline V and J ends were trimmed by 5 bases and 2 bases, with 12 bases remaining between them. This CDR3 contains 14 residues. The CDR3 region is CASSVGPEQETQYF. CDR3 DNA: TGTGCCAGTAGTGTCGGACCGGAACAAGAGACCCAGTACTTC.

A few counts support this clonotype. The CDR3 is CASSQIGNQPQHF. The CDR3 DNA reads TGTGCCAGCAGCCAAATCGGAAATCAGCCCCAGCATTTT. The V call is TRBV7-9, the J call TRBJ1-5; D unresolved. Germline V CDR1 and CDR2: SEHNR, FQNEAQ (reference sequence). The CDR3 is made up of 13 amino acids. Between the trimmed V and J ends, which lost 5 bases and 4 bases, there was a span of 9 bases.

A remark on this clonotype: This may be a read error, as it is one base from a much larger clone. V gene TRBV20-1 combines with J gene TRBJ2-1; the D gene is possibly TRBD2 (6 bases). TRBJ2-7 explains the end of the DNA better; the J call may be wrong. The CDR3 has 16 amino acids. The germline gives CDR1 DFQATT, CDR2 SNEGSKA (reference sequence). The CDR3 DNA sequence: TGCAGTGCTAGGGCTGGAGGCCAGCGGGTACACAATGAGCAGTACTTC. This sequence encodes CSARAGGQRVHNEQYF.

The CDR3 sequence is CAISGGETQYF. For the CDR3, the DNA is TGTGCCATCAGTGGCGGGGAGACCCAGTACTTC. The rearrangement links TRBV10-3 to TRBJ2-5; possible D gene TRBD2, 5 bases. CDR1 and CDR2 (germline): ENHRY, SYGVKD. The V gene lost 4 bases and the J gene lost 5 bases, with 5 bases spanning the gap. CDR3 length: 11 amino acids.

CDR3 in amino acids: CASSFPGTVGNQPQHF. The CDR3 DNA sequence: TGTGCCAGCAGCTTTCCAGGGACGGTAGGCAATCAGCCCCAGCATTTT. The chain carries TRBV7-3 and TRBJ1-5; D perhaps matches TRBD1 (5 bases). The V gene's germline CDR1 is SGHTA and CDR2 FQGTGA. The germline V and J ends were trimmed by 3 bases and 2 bases, with 14 bases remaining between them. This CDR3 region has 16 residues.

This clonotype was found a few times. The chain employs TRBV5-1 and TRBJ2-3; D perhaps matches TRBD2 (6 bases). CDR3 size: 13 residues. Per the germline V gene, CDR1 is SGHRS and CDR2 is YFSETQ. V was trimmed by 7 bases and J by 3 bases, leaving 12 bases between them. The CDR3 DNA reads as TGCGCCAGCGGAACGGGAGCGACAGATACGCAGTATTTT. Translated: CASGTGATDTQYF. The full variable domain, with the rest looked up from reference TRBV5-1 and TRBJ2-3, is KAGVTQTPRYLIKTRGQQVTLSCSPISGHRSVSWYQQTPGQGLQFLFEYFSETQRNKGNFPGRFSGRQFSNSRSEMNVSTLELGDSALYLCASGTGATDTQYFGPGTRLTVL.

This clonotype was detected many times. V and J are TRBV2 and TRBJ2-7, with D hard to call. From germline, CDR1 is SNHLY and CDR2 FYNNEI. Trimming shortened V by 6 bases and J by 3 bases, and 6 bases separated the two germline ends. This CDR3 contains 11 residues. CDR3: CASSEYYEQYF. The DNA of the CDR3 is TGTGCCAGCAGCGAGTACTACGAGCAGTACTTC.

The chain is built from TRBV7-9 and TRBJ1-5; D ambiguous. The CDR3 consists of 13 residues. Per germline, CDR1 SEHNR and CDR2 FQNEAQ (reference sequence). Trimming cost V 5 bases and J 6 bases, with 11 bases left between them. CDR3 coding DNA: TGTGCCAGCAGCAGACCGGGAGTTCAGCCCCAGCATTTT. Residues: CASSRPGVQPQHF.

In this sample, this clonotype turned up many times. The chain couples TRBV20-1 to TRBJ2-1; possibly TRBD2 for D (7 bases). Germline V gene sequence: CDR1 DFQATT, CDR2 SNEGSKA (reference sequence). Trimming took 6 bases from V and 0 from J, leaving 12 bases between them. The CDR3 sequence is 14 residues long. CDR3 in amino acids: CSAKGGSSYNEQFF. The CDR3 nucleotides read TGCAGTGCAAAGGGGGGGAGCTCCTACAATGAGCAGTTCTTC.

The chain uses TRBV7-9 and TRBJ2-4, with D tentatively TRBD1 (6 bases). Near its end, the DNA agrees better with TRBJ2-7, so the J call may be wrong. Germline values: CDR1 SEHNR, CDR2 FQNEAQ (reference sequence). This CDR3 region has 17 residues. CDR3 sequence: CASSLRGGPSGGDEQYF. The CDR3 DNA sequence: TGTGCCAGCAGCTTACGAGGGGGACCTAGTGGGGGTGACGAGCAGTACTTC.

This clonotype was seen at least ten times. This chain uses TRBV7-2 with TRBJ1-2, with D uncertain. CDR3 length: 13 residues. Germline V CDR1 and CDR2: SGHTA, FQGNSA. The ends were cut back, 1 base at V and 4 bases at J, with 7 bases in the middle. This CDR3 reads CASSLEQFYGYTF. The CDR3 region has the DNA TGTGCCAGCAGCTTAGAACAGTTCTATGGCTACACCTTC.

This clonotype was seen many times. The J gene is TRBJ1-4, the V gene TRBV4-1, with 10 bases matching TRBD1. CDR3 size: 14 residues. Germline V CDR1 and CDR2: MGHRA, YSYEKL. J lost 10 bases, V lost 0 bases, and 2 bases had no gene match. CDR3 nucleotide sequence: TGCGCCAGCAGCCAAGAGGACAGGGGGGTAAAACTGTTTTTT. Encoded protein: CASSQEDRGVKLFF.

The chain recombines TRBV15 with TRBJ2-1; 9 bases line up with TRBD2. The CDR3 sequence is 15 residues long. In germline, CDR1 is LNHNV, CDR2 YYDKDF (reference sequence). The V and J ends lost 1 base and 2 bases, in that order; junction bases with no gene match: 0. CDR3: CATSRVAGAYNEQFF. The CDR3 DNA reads TGTGCCACCAGCAGAGTAGCGGGAGCCTACAATGAGCAGTTCTTC.

This clonotype came up once. J is TRBJ2-5 and V is TRBV19, with D maybe TRBD2 (5 bases). V was cut by 3 bases and J by 2 bases, with 16 bases left in between. The CDR3 is 16 amino acids. Germline V gene lookup returns CDR1 LNHDA and CDR2 SQIVND (reference sequence). CDR3 DNA: TGTGCCAGTAGTATCCGGGTCAGGAGAGGGCAAGAGACCCAGTACTTC. Translated, it gives CASSIRVRRGQETQYF.

The genes are TRBV13 and TRBJ2-7; no clear D. Germline V gene lookup returns CDR1 PRHDT and CDR2 FYEKMQ (reference sequence). V dropped 0 bases and J dropped 3 bases, with 6 bases sitting between them. This CDR3 comprises 13 residues. DNA of the CDR3: TGTGCCAGCAGCTTAGGCCGATACTACGAGCAGTACTTC. It yields the protein CASSLGRYYEQYF.

This clonotype has at least ten counts. The rearrangement links TRBV7-2 to TRBJ2-3; D uncertain. This CDR3 contains 14 residues. V was shortened by 2 bases and J by 6 bases, with 12 bases between the two germline ends. Germline V gene data show CDR1 as SGHTA and CDR2 as FQGNSA. In DNA, the CDR3 is TGTGCCAGCAGCTTATTATCACCCCCGGATACGCAGTATTTT. Amino acid sequence: CASSLLSPPDTQYF.

As to this clonotype: Given the absence of the conserved phenylalanine or tryptophan at the CDR3 end, a read error is likely. The chain employs TRBV24-1 and TRBJ2-1; 8 bases align to TRBD2. Germline V lookup: CDR1 KGHDR, CDR2 SFDVKD. The CDR3 length is 16 residues. In DNA, the CDR3 is TGTGCCGCCAGTCCGGTCAGCGGGAGCTCCTACAATGAGCAGTTCTTA. This encodes CAASPVSGSSYNEQFL.

This clonotype was counted many times. V usage is TRBV6-1 and J usage is TRBJ1-1, with D possibly being TRBD1 (6 bases). Germline lookup yields CDR1 MNHNS and CDR2 SASEGT. V was trimmed by 4 bases and J by 6 bases, leaving 18 bases between them. There are 15 residues in the CDR3. The CDR3 protein is CASSVRNREIAEAFF. The CDR3 DNA is TGTGCCAGCAGTGTCCGGAACAGGGAAATTGCTGAAGCTTTCTTT.

This clonotype was observed many times. CDR3 nucleotide sequence: TGTGCCAGCAGTGAATGGGGTTACGAGCAGTACTTC. It encodes CASSEWGYEQYF. The V gene is TRBV6-1, the J gene TRBJ2-7; unclear D gene. This CDR3 comprises 12 residues. Looked up from germline, CDR1 is MNHNS and CDR2 is SASEGT. V lost 2 bases, J lost 4 bases, and 6 bases lay in between.

This clonotype has a count of ten or more. The rearrangement uses TRBV20-1 and TRBJ2-1, with 9 bases lining up with TRBD2. The CDR3 runs to 12 residues. Unmatched junction bases numbered 4, after V lost 3 bases and J lost 10 bases. Germline-derived CDR1 and CDR2 are DFQATT and SNEGSKA (reference sequence). DNA for the CDR3: TGCAGTGCTAGTCGGCTAGCGGGGGAGCAGTTCTTC. It codes for CSASRLAGEQFF.